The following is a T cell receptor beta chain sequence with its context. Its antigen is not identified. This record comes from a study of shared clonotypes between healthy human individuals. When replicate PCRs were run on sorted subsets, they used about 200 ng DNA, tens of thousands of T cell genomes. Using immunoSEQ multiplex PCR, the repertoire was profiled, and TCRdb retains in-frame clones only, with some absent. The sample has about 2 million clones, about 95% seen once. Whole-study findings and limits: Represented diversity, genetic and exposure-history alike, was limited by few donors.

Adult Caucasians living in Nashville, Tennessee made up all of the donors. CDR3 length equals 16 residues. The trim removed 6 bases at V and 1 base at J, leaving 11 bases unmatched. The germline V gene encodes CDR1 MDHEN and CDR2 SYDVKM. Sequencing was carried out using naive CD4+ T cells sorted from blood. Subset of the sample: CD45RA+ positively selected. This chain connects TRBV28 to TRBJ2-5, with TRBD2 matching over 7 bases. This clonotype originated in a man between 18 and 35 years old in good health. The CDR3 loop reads CASRRIGGLLQETQYF. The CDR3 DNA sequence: TGTGCCAGCAGACGAATTGGGGGACTACTCCAAGAGACCCAGTACTTC.